This TCR beta chain came from a study of T cells after yellow fever vaccination. Overall study findings and caveats: The study found a weaker secondary response that peaked faster, day 5 versus 15.

The table lists this clonotype with a few counts. Its antigen is unidentified. The V end was cut by 3 bases, the J end by 3 bases, with 18 bases between. CDR3 length: 17 amino acids. Via MiXCR, TCRdb re-called the 5' RACE reads, giving one row per CDR3 protein. Among some 320,000 distinct CDR3 sequences listed, under 9% were seen once. This chain links TRBV12-3 or TRBV12-4 with TRBJ2-1; D is possibly TRBD2 (8 bases). Sequenced material: CD4+ T cells sorted from PBMCs, taken 5 days after the yellow fever booster vaccination. The sequence was obtained from a man aged 18 to 35 who received the YFV17D yellow fever vaccine. The CDR3 nucleotides are TGTGCCAGCAGTTTCGTTATCGGGGGGGACAGCTACAATGAGCAGTTCTTC. Its translation is CASSFVIGGDSYNEQFF.